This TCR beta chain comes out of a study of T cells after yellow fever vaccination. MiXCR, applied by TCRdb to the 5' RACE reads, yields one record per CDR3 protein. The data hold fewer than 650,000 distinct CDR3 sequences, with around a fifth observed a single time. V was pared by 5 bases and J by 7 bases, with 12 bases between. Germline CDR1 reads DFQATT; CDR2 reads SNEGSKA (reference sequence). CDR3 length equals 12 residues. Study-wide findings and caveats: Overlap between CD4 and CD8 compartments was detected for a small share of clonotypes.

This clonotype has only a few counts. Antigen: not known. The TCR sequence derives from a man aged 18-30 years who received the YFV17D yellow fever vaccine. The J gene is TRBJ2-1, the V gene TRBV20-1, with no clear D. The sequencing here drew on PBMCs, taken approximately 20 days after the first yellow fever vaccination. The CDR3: CSAGPDTNEQFF. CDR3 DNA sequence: TGCAGTGCTGGACCGGATACGAATGAGCAGTTCTTC.